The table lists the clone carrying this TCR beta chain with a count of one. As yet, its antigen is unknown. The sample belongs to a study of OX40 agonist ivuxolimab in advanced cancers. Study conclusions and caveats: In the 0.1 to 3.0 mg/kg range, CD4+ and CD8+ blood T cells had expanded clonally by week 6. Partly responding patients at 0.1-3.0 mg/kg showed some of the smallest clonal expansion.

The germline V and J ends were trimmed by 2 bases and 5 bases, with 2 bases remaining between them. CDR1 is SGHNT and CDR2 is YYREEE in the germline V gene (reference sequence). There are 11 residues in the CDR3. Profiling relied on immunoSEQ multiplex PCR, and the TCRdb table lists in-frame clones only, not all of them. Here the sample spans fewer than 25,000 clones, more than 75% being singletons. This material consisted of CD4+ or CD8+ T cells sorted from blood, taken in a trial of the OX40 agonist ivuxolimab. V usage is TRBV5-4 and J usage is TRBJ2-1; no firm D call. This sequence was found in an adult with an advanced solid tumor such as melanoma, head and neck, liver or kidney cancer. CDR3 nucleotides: TGTGCCAGCAGCTTTGACAATGAGCAGTTCTTC. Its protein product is CASSFDNEQFF.